The next 29 T cell receptor beta chains were all read from a single sample in a study of T cell responses to AZD1222 COVID-19 vaccine. The protocol was immunoSEQ multiplex PCR, while the TCRdb copy is restricted to in-frame clones and leaves out a portion. The sample lists roughly 150,000 clones; 92% were seen once. Material: peripheral blood, obtained on day 0 of AZD1222 vaccination. The receptor set was obtained from an adult in good health.

V and J are TRBV2 and TRBJ2-5; 8 bases map to TRBD2. CDR1 and CDR2 (germline): SNHLY, FYNNEI. Unmatched junction bases numbered 6, after V lost 7 bases and J lost 5 bases. The CDR3 has 13 residues. The CDR3 loop reads CASIGGGYETQYF. CDR3 DNA sequence: TGTGCCAGCATTGGCGGGGGGTACGAGACCCAGTACTTC.

The chain carries TRBV3-1 (or the pseudogene TRBV3-2) and TRBJ2-4; 7 bases align to TRBD1. The germline gives CDR1 LGHDT, CDR2 YNNKEL (reference sequence). This CDR3 region has 16 residues. With 1 base clipped from V and 0 bases from J, the junction kept 3 bases outside the gene matches. The chain's CDR3 is CASSQAGQIAKNIQYF. The CDR3 bases are TGTGCCAGCAGCCAAGCGGGACAGATAGCCAAAAACATTCAGTACTTC.

This clone has only one observation. This chain links TRBV2 with TRBJ2-3, with D perhaps being TRBD1 or TRBD2 (5 bases each). Germline V CDR1 and CDR2: SNHLY, FYNNEI. There are 14 residues in the CDR3. The V end was cut by 4 bases, the J end by 4 bases, with 12 bases between. The CDR3 DNA is TGTGCCAGCAGTGTTGGGCAGGGACCAGATACGCAGTATTTT. This sequence encodes CASSVGQGPDTQYF.

The chain uses TRBV19 and TRBJ2-5, with 14 bases lining up with TRBD2. Germline loops: CDR1 LNHDA, CDR2 SQIVND (reference sequence). The junction had 17 bases not matched to a gene; V was cut back by 10 bases and J by 10 bases. The CDR3 is 16 residues long. DNA for the CDR3: TGTGCCACTGCGGGACTAGCGGGGGCCCATGGTAGGAACCAGTACTTC. This codes for CATAGLAGAHGRNQYF. Complete variable domain (other parts from reference TRBV19 and TRBJ2-5): DGGITQSPKYLFRKEGQNVTLSCEQNLNHDAMYWYRQDPGQGLRLIYYSQIVNDFQKGDIAEGYSVSREKKESFPLTVTSAQKNPTAFYLCATAGLAGAHGRNQYFGPGTRLLVL.

J is TRBJ2-5 and V is TRBV11-3; weak D call: TRBD2 (5 bases). V gave up 3 bases and J gave up 2 bases, with 7 bases separating them. The CDR3 is 13 amino acids. CDR1 and CDR2 from the germline V gene are SGHNT and YENEEA. The CDR3 DNA reads as TGTGCCAGCAGCTTCCGGGGACAAGAGACCCAGTACTTC. It translates to CASSFRGQETQYF.

V and J are TRBV2 and TRBJ1-3, with 7 bases lining up with TRBD1. Trimming at V came to 6 bases and at J to 4 bases, leaving 6 bases not matched to a gene. Germline V gene data show CDR1 as SNHLY and CDR2 as FYNNEI. The CDR3 has 14 residues. The CDR3 loop is CASSERTGGNTIYF. The CDR3 coding sequence is TGTGCCAGCAGCGAGAGGACAGGAGGAAACACCATATATTTT. The whole variable domain, remainder taken from reference TRBV2 and TRBJ1-3, is EPEVTQTPSHQVTQMGQEVILRCVPISNHLYFYWYRQILGQKVEFLVSFYNNEISEKSEIFDDQFSVERPDGSNFTLKIRSTKLEDSAMYFCASSERTGGNTIYFGEGSWLTVV.

The chain is built from TRBV11-2 and TRBJ1-3; D perhaps matches TRBD1 (5 bases). CDR3 size: 14 residues. The V and J ends lost 1 base and 4 bases respectively, with 8 bases between them. CDR1 is SGHAT and CDR2 is FQNNGV in the germline V gene. This chain's CDR3 is CASSLGGFGNTIYF. The CDR3 nucleotides are TGTGCCAGCAGCTTAGGGGGGTTCGGAAACACCATATATTTT.

This CDR3 reads CASSPRAGYAGTEAFF. In DNA form, the CDR3 reads TGTGCCAGCAGCCCTCGCGCAGGGTATGCGGGCACTGAAGCTTTCTTT. This chain joins TRBV5-6 and TRBJ1-1; D might be TRBD1 (5 bases). Trimming took off 4 bases at V and 4 bases at J, with 20 bases between the two ends. The CDR3 sequence is 16 residues long. Per the germline V gene, CDR1 is SGHDT and CDR2 is YYEEEE.

The chain couples TRBV5-1 to TRBJ2-3, with 10 positions matching TRBD2. Germline V gene lookup returns CDR1 SGHRS and CDR2 YFSETQ. With V trimmed by 1 base and J by 4 bases, 3 bases remained unmatched. CDR3 size: 15 residues. The CDR3 sequence: CASSLRTSGADTQYF. The CDR3 nucleotides are TGCGCCAGCAGCTTGCGCACTAGCGGGGCAGATACGCAGTATTTT.

V gene TRBV6-4 combines with J gene TRBJ1-5; D might be TRBD1 (5 bases). V lost 5 bases and J lost 2, with 13 bases in between. The CDR3 totals 15 residues. Germline lookup yields CDR1 MRHNA and CDR2 SNTAGT. DNA for the CDR3: TGTGCCAGCAGTTGGGGGGAGTTCGGCAATCAGCCCCAGCATTTT. It specifies CASSWGEFGNQPQHF.

J is TRBJ1-4 and V is TRBV19, with 7 bases matching TRBD1. Germline CDR1 LNHDA, CDR2 SQIVND (reference sequence). CDR3 length: 13 amino acids. Germline trimming cut 8 bases from V and 8 bases from J; bases unmatched to any gene: 8. The CDR3 nucleotides read TGTGCCAGTCAAGGACAGGTTTACGAAAAACTGTTTTTT. Amino acids: CASQGQVYEKLFF.

The CDR3 bases are TGTGCCAGTGGACAGGGCAGAGAGGAGACCCAGTACTTC. This translates into CASGQGREETQYF. This chain links TRBV19 with TRBJ2-5; 8 bases agree with TRBD1. Germline V CDR1 and CDR2: LNHDA, SQIVND (reference sequence). This CDR3 is 13 amino acids long. V lost 8 bases to trimming and J lost 5 bases; unmatched junction nucleotides: 7.

The rearrangement links TRBV5-1 to TRBJ1-2; a possible D gene is TRBD1 (5 bases). The CDR3 totals 13 residues. Germline CDR1 and CDR2: SGHRS and YFSETQ. Trimming removed 2 bases at V and 7 bases at J, with 12 bases between. CDR3 amino acids: CASSFEGMFGYTF. Written as DNA, the CDR3 is TGCGCCAGCAGCTTCGAGGGGATGTTTGGCTACACCTTC.

The rearrangement joins TRBV7-2 to TRBJ2-3; possibly TRBD2 for D (7 bases). The V gene's germline CDR1 is SGHTA and CDR2 FQGNSA. The CDR3 spans 16 residues. The ends were cut back, 1 base at V and 5 bases at J, with 16 bases in the middle. CDR3 in amino acids: CASSLGYRGAQDTQYF. CDR3 nucleotide sequence: TGTGCCAGCAGCTTAGGGTATCGGGGGGCCCAAGATACGCAGTATTTT.

The chain combines TRBV6-1 with TRBJ1-4; no firm D call. This CDR3 has 14 residues. The V end lost 3 bases, the J end lost 3 bases, and 8 bases lay between the germline ends. CDR1 and CDR2 (germline): MNHNS, SASEGT. CDR3 DNA sequence: TGTGCCAGCAGTGACAGGTTCGCTAATGAAAAACTGTTTTTT. Its protein product is CASSDRFANEKLFF.

The gene calls are TRBV19 and TRBJ1-4; TRBD1 agrees at 11 bases. Germline values: CDR1 LNHDA, CDR2 SQIVND (reference sequence). V lost 6 bases, J lost 8 bases, and 8 bases stayed unmatched. CDR3 length: 15 amino acids. CDR3 amino acids: CASRDGQGAGEKLFF. The CDR3 DNA follows: TGTGCCAGTAGAGACGGACAGGGGGCAGGGGAAAAACTGTTTTTT.

The rearrangement joins TRBV7-6 to TRBJ2-1, with D hard to call. Germline loops: CDR1 SGHVS, CDR2 FNYEAQ. The CDR3 is 15 residues long. Deletions cut 2 bases from V and 7 bases from J, with 15 bases between. Written as DNA, the CDR3 is TGTGCCAGCAGCTTAACGCTCCTGGCGAAGAATGAGCAGTTCTTC. It translates to CASSLTLLAKNEQFF.

This chain connects TRBV27 to TRBJ1-5, with TRBD1 matching 9 bases. The germline CDR1 and CDR2 sequences are MNHEY and SMNVEV (reference sequence). This CDR3 is 14 amino acids long. With V trimmed by 6 bases and J by 7 bases, 7 bases remained unmatched. The CDR3 loop reads CASSFTGGGQPQHF. In DNA, the CDR3 is TGTGCCAGCAGCTTTACAGGGGGCGGACAGCCCCAGCATTTT.

CDR3 amino acids: CASSLGEGTFSNQPQHF. CDR3 nucleotide sequence: TGCGCCAGCAGCCTCGGGGAGGGGACATTTAGCAATCAGCCCCAGCATTTT. The genes are TRBV5-1 and TRBJ1-5; a weak D match, TRBD1 (6 bases). The CDR3 covers 17 residues. Between the trimmed V and J ends, which lost 4 bases and 0 bases, there was a span of 17 bases. CDR1 SGHRS and CDR2 YFSETQ come from the germline V gene.

The chain joins TRBV21-1 to TRBJ1-5. TRBV21-1 is tagged as a pseudogene. The CDR3 sequence is 18 residues long. The CDR3 DNA sequence: TGTGCCAGCAGCAAACGAGTGGGAGGCAGGGAGAATAATCAGCCCCAGCATTTT. Translation: CASSKRVGGRENNQPQHF.

This chain links TRBV6-5 with TRBJ2-7; TRBD1 aligns across 11 bases. The V gene's germline CDR1 is MNHEY and CDR2 SVGAGI. Losses at the gene ends were 8 bases for V and 9 bases for J; bases not matched to a gene: 9. The CDR3 is made up of 13 amino acids. CDR3 protein: CASGPGQGVAQYF. CDR3 bases: TGTGCCAGCGGACCGGGACAGGGGGTCGCGCAGTACTTC.

The J gene is TRBJ1-1, the V gene TRBV9; D is undetermined. Germline CDR1 and CDR2: SGDLS and YYNGEE. The CDR3 is made up of 14 amino acids. The V and J ends lost 1 base and 0 bases respectively, with 7 bases between them. Here the CDR3 DNA reads TGTGCCAGCAGCGTAAGTGGGCTGAACACTGAAGCTTTCTTT. Its protein product is CASSVSGLNTEAFF.

V is TRBV6-1 and J is TRBJ1-5; no definite D call. V lost 4 bases and J lost 0, with 13 bases in between. CDR1 is MNHNS and CDR2 is SASEGT in the germline V gene. The CDR3 length is 16 residues. The CDR3 loop is CASSGGSAVSNQPQHF. The CDR3 DNA follows: TGTGCCAGCAGTGGGGGTAGCGCCGTTAGCAATCAGCCCCAGCATTTT.

CDR3 in amino acids: CAWRQGPSNTEAFF. DNA for the CDR3: TGTGCCTGGAGGCAGGGGCCGTCGAACACTGAAGCTTTCTTT. The chain combines TRBV30 with TRBJ1-1; TRBD1 might be the D (6 bases). Trimming took off 3 bases at V and 1 base at J, with 12 bases between the two ends. The CDR3 spans 14 residues. Germline-derived CDR1 and CDR2 are GTSNPN and SVGIG (reference sequence).

The V call is TRBV27, the J call TRBJ1-5; no clear D. The CDR3 sequence is 16 residues long. CDR1 is MNHEY, CDR2 SMNVEV, per germline (reference sequence). The V end lost 1 base, the J end lost 3 bases, and 13 bases lay between the germline ends. CDR3 sequence reads: CASSLWSGGNNQPQHF. CDR3 coding DNA: TGTGCCAGCAGTTTATGGTCGGGAGGAAACAATCAGCCCCAGCATTTT.

The chain combines TRBV12-3 or TRBV12-4 with TRBJ1-2, with D hard to call. There are 13 residues in the CDR3. Trimming pared 0 bases from V and 9 bases from J, leaving 11 bases between. Here the CDR3 DNA reads TGTGCCAGCAGTTTAGCGGTATTGCAGAGCTACACCTTC. Translating it yields CASSLAVLQSYTF.

This clone was recorded once. The chain is built from TRBV5-4 and TRBJ1-1, with no clear D. This CDR3 contains 13 residues. In germline, CDR1 is SGHNT, CDR2 YYREEE (reference sequence). With 2 bases removed from V and 1 base from J, the gap between germline ends came to 6 bases. The DNA of the CDR3 is TGTGCCAGCAGCTTCGGACCGAACACTGAAGCTTTCTTT. Translating it yields CASSFGPNTEAFF.

This chain connects TRBV5-4 to TRBJ1-2; no clear D gene. V lost 4 bases and J lost 1, with 8 bases in between. Germline CDR1 reads SGHNT; CDR2 reads YYREEE (reference sequence). The CDR3 has 13 residues. DNA for the CDR3: TGTGCCAGCAGCGAATCTGGTAACTATGGCTACACCTTC. Residues: CASSESGNYGYTF.

This chain connects TRBV7-9 to TRBJ2-1; TRBD1 might be the D (6 bases). The V and J ends lost 6 bases and 15 bases respectively, with 18 bases between them. CDR3 length equals 12 residues. CDR1 and CDR2 (germline): SEHNR, FQNEAQ (reference sequence). CDR3 sequence reads: CASRLSQGRLFF. CDR3 nucleotide sequence: TGTGCCAGCAGGTTATCCCAGGGGCGTCTGTTCTTC.